The 23 T cell receptor beta chains listed next were all sequenced from one sample in a study of Ad26.COV2.S vaccination and SARS-CoV-2 variants. Sample treatment: around 19 received Ad26.COV2.S at low or high dose, single or two shots; 5 received placebo; per-sample allocation not given. All samples were drawn on day 63, counting from the first vaccine or placebo injection. Method: immunoSEQ multiplex PCR; TCRdb's copy keeps in-frame clones and lacks some. The table shows some 340,000 clones, with more than 70% occurring only once. The sequencing used peripheral blood, collected in a trial of Ad26.COV2.S vaccine versus placebo. Receptors originate from a person aged 18-65 years who received the Ad26.COV2.S COVID-19 vaccine or a placebo.

V and J are TRBV7-2 and TRBJ1-2; 8 bases map to TRBD1. The J segment lost 1 base and the V segment lost 1 base, leaving 5 bases of the junction unmatched. The CDR3 runs 16 residues. Germline CDR1 is SGHTA and CDR2 is FQGNSA. CDR3 bases: TGTGCCAGCAGCTTAGGGAGGGACAGGATTAACTATGGCTACACCTTC. Protein: CASSLGRDRINYGYTF.

This sequence joins TRBV18 and TRBJ1-2; TRBD1 matches 7 bases. The CDR3 covers 12 residues. Germline V gene sequence: CDR1 KGHSH, CDR2 LQKENI. V shed 6 bases and J 4 bases; nucleotides not matched to a gene: 2. The CDR3 DNA reads as TGTGCCAGCTCCGGGGACAGCTATGGCTACACCTTC. This gives the protein CASSGDSYGYTF.

This chain uses TRBV9 with TRBJ1-4; no definite D call. Trimming pared 2 bases from V and 4 bases from J, leaving 9 bases between. This CDR3 has 14 residues. Germline values: CDR1 SGDLS, CDR2 YYNGEE. Here the CDR3 DNA reads TGTGCCAGCAGCGTGACCGGCGGTAATGAAAAACTGTTTTTT. It is translated as CASSVTGGNEKLFF.

The rearrangement joins TRBV7-8 to TRBJ2-5; 10 nucleotides match TRBD1. The germline gives CDR1 SGHVS, CDR2 FQNEAQ. V gave up 9 bases and J gave up 5 bases; unmatched junction bases: 9. CDR3 length equals 14 residues. Written as DNA, the CDR3 is TGTGCCAGTACGACAGGGGGCTGGGGGGAGACCCAGTACTTC. Its protein is CASTTGGWGETQYF.

V gene TRBV29-1 combines with J gene TRBJ2-3; D is perhaps TRBD2 (6 bases). The CDR3 runs 13 residues. V was trimmed by 4 bases and J by 0 bases, leaving 8 bases between them. Germline lookup yields CDR1 SQVTM and CDR2 ANQGSEA. The chain's CDR3 is CSVAGESTDTQYF. CDR3 DNA: TGCAGCGTTGCGGGAGAGAGCACAGATACGCAGTATTTT.

Here the CDR3 DNA reads TGTGCCAGTAGTATAGAACGCAGGGCGGTTGAGCAGTACTTC. This translates into CASSIERRAVEQYF. This chain uses TRBV19 with TRBJ2-7; D may be TRBD1 (5 bases). The CDR3 sequence is 14 residues long. CDR1 LNHDA and CDR2 SQIVND come from the germline V gene (reference sequence). V lost 0 bases and J 7 bases, leaving 13 bases between the germline ends.

The chain joins TRBV6-6 to TRBJ2-5, with 12 nucleotides matching TRBD2. V was pared by 8 bases and J by 1 base, with 8 bases of the junction left unmatched. Germline lookup yields CDR1 MNHNY and CDR2 SVGAGI (reference sequence). CDR3 size: 16 residues. CDR3 in DNA: TGTGCCAGCGAGGGGGGGACTAGCGGGCTCCAAGAGACCCAGTACTTC. It codes for CASEGGTSGLQETQYF.

The CDR3 region has the DNA TGTGCCAGCAGCCAAGATCTGGGACAGGGGGATGGCTACACCTTC. Translation gives CASSQDLGQGDGYTF. This chain links TRBV4-2 with TRBJ1-2, with 11 positions matching TRBD1. The ends lost 0 bases at V and 6 bases at J; junction bases unmatched: 3. CDR1 and CDR2 from the germline V gene are LGHNA and YNFKEQ. This CDR3 region has 15 residues.

The chain combines TRBV29-1 with TRBJ1-2; 8 bases agree with TRBD1. Looked up from germline, CDR1 is SQVTM and CDR2 is ANQGSEA. Trimming removed 6 bases from V and 4 bases from J; junction bases left unmatched: 7. The CDR3 runs 13 residues. The CDR3 sequence is CSVGGGQGYGYTF. The CDR3 nucleotides are TGCAGCGTGGGGGGAGGACAGGGCTATGGCTACACCTTC.

This clone was picked up a small number of times. The chain uses TRBV3-1 (or the pseudogene TRBV3-2) and TRBJ1-6; 10 positions match TRBD1. The V segment lost 4 bases and the J segment 10 bases; nucleotides outside the gene matches: 10. Germline V gives CDR1 LGHDT, CDR2 YNNKEL (reference sequence). CDR3 length: 16 amino acids. The CDR3 spells CASSPRGTGVASPLHF. DNA for the CDR3: TGTGCCAGCAGCCCCCGAGGGACAGGGGTTGCCTCACCCCTCCACTTT.

This clone was seen only once. The rearrangement uses TRBV18 and TRBJ2-5; 7 bases line up with TRBD1. The CDR3 runs to 14 residues. The germline V gene encodes CDR1 KGHSH and CDR2 LQKENI. V gave up 4 bases and J gave up 1 base; unmatched junction bases: 3. The CDR3 loop is CASSRQGFQETQYF. Here the CDR3 DNA reads TGTGCCAGCTCACGACAGGGCTTCCAAGAGACCCAGTACTTC.

There are a few counts of this clone. The rearrangement uses TRBV7-9 and TRBJ2-3; TRBD1 is a possible D gene (6 bases). This CDR3 comprises 18 residues. Trimming took off 2 bases at V and 6 bases at J, with 24 bases between the two ends. The germline CDR1 and CDR2 sequences are SEHNR and FQNEAQ (reference sequence). The CDR3 region has the DNA TGTGCCAGCAGCTTATCCCCCGGGACAAATAGGATTAAGGATACGCAGTATTTT. It yields the protein CASSLSPGTNRIKDTQYF.

CDR3 DNA: TGCAGCGTTGAAGATTTGACGAGGGCCAAAAACATTCAGTACTTC. Translated: CSVEDLTRAKNIQYF. The gene calls are TRBV29-1 and TRBJ2-4; no clear D. CDR1 is SQVTM, CDR2 ANQGSEA, per germline. The ends were cut back, 0 bases at V and 1 base at J, with 10 bases in the middle. This CDR3 has 15 amino acids.

The CDR3 nucleotides read TGTGCCAGCAGCAAGGGAGACAGGGGAGATGGCTACACCTTC. Its protein product is CASSKGDRGDGYTF. The chain carries TRBV4-2 and TRBJ1-2; TRBD1 matches at 8 bases. The CDR3 spans 14 residues. Germline trimming cut 5 bases from V and 6 bases from J; bases unmatched to any gene: 8. Germline CDR1 LGHNA, CDR2 YNFKEQ.

The chain has TRBV7-2 and TRBJ2-5; D possibly corresponds to TRBD1 (7 bases). CDR1 and CDR2 (germline): SGHTA, FQGNSA. The germline V and J ends were trimmed by 4 bases and 5 bases, with 14 bases remaining between them. The CDR3 is made up of 14 amino acids. The CDR3 sequence: CASSSGGFRETQYF. In nucleotides, the CDR3 is TGTGCCAGCAGCTCAGGGGGGTTCCGGGAGACCCAGTACTTC.

The CDR3 region has the DNA TGTGCCAGCAGCTCGACAGTTAATGAAAAACTGTTTTTT. Its translation: CASSSTVNEKLFF. The chain links TRBV7-9 to TRBJ1-4; D is possibly TRBD1 (5 bases). V shed 4 bases and J shed 4 bases, with 7 bases lying between them. The CDR3 consists of 13 residues. Germline V CDR1 and CDR2: SEHNR, FQNEAQ (reference sequence).

V gene TRBV12-5 combines with J gene TRBJ2-3; tentatively, D is TRBD1 or TRBD2 (6 bases each). CDR3 length: 16 residues. V was trimmed by 3 bases and J by 1 base, leaving 14 bases between them. Germline V gene sequence: CDR1 LGHNT, CDR2 FRNRAP. CDR3 nucleotides: TGTGCTAGTGGTTTAGATCGGGGGCTACGCACAGATACGCAGTATTTT. Encoded protein: CASGLDRGLRTDTQYF.

The chain joins TRBV6-6 to TRBJ1-3; D uncertain. The CDR3 spans 17 residues. V was shortened by 5 bases and J by 0 bases, with 17 bases between the two germline ends. The germline CDR1 and CDR2 sequences are MNHNY and SVGAGI (reference sequence). The CDR3 loop reads CASSPGGVLYSGNTIYF. The DNA for the CDR3 is TGTGCCAGCAGTCCCGGTGGGGTATTGTACTCTGGAAACACCATATATTTT.

The chain links TRBV19 to TRBJ1-1; D gene ambiguous. This CDR3 comprises 13 residues. Germline CDR1 is LNHDA and CDR2 is SQIVND (reference sequence). The ends were cut back, 6 bases at V and 5 bases at J, with 13 bases in the middle. The CDR3 coding sequence is TGTGCCAGTAGGATGGGGAGGTTGACTGAAGCTTTCTTT. Protein sequence: CASRMGRLTEAFF. Drawing the rest from reference TRBV19 and TRBJ1-1, the complete variable domain is DGGITQSPKYLFRKEGQNVTLSCEQNLNHDAMYWYRQDPGQGLRLIYYSQIVNDFQKGDIAEGYSVSREKKESFPLTVTSAQKNPTAFYLCASRMGRLTEAFFGQGTRLTVV.

The rearrangement joins TRBV18 to TRBJ1-1, with 7 bases aligning to TRBD1. This CDR3 contains 15 residues. The germline gives CDR1 KGHSH, CDR2 LQKENI. Unmatched junction bases numbered 9, after V lost 8 bases and J lost 0 bases. As DNA, the CDR3 is TGTGCCAGCGCCCTACAGGGGTCGTTGAACACTGAAGCTTTCTTT. It is translated as CASALQGSLNTEAFF.

This chain joins TRBV4-1 and TRBJ2-6, with TRBD2 as a possible D gene (7 bases). The germline gives CDR1 MGHRA, CDR2 YSYEKL. V gave up 3 bases and J gave up 2 bases, with 17 bases separating them. The CDR3 is 18 residues long. The CDR3 protein is CASSQGGLVTPGANVLTF. CDR3 bases: TGCGCCAGCAGCCAGGGGGGGCTCGTTACTCCTGGGGCCAACGTCCTGACTTTC.

The table lists this clone with a count of one. The chain couples TRBV3-1 (or the pseudogene TRBV3-2) to TRBJ2-7; a possible D gene is TRBD1 (6 bases). Between the trimmed V and J ends, which lost 0 bases and 0 bases, there was a span of 12 bases. The CDR3 has 16 amino acids. Germline V gives CDR1 LGHDT, CDR2 YNNKEL (reference sequence). The DNA of the CDR3 is TGTGCCAGCAGCCAAGATCGTGGGACACGCTCCTACGAGCAGTACTTC. The encoded protein is CASSQDRGTRSYEQYF.

The chain's CDR3 is CASSTQGGMNTEAFF. CDR3 DNA sequence: TGTGCCAGCAGTACACAGGGAGGTATGAACACTGAAGCTTTCTTT. The gene calls are TRBV2 and TRBJ1-1; TRBD1 might be the D (6 bases). The CDR3 is 15 amino acids. Germline V gene data show CDR1 as SNHLY and CDR2 as FYNNEI. Deletions cut 5 bases from V and 0 bases from J, with 13 bases between.